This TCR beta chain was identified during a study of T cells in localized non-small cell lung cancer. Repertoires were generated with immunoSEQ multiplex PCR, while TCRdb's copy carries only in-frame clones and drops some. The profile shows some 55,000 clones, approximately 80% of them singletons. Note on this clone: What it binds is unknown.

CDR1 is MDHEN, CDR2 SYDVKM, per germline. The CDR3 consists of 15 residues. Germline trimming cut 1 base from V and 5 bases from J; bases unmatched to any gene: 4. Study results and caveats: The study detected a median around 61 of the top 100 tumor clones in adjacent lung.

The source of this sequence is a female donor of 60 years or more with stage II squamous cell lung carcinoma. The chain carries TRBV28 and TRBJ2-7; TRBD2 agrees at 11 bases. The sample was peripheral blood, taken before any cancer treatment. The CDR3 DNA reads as TGTGCCAGCAGTTTATTAGCGGGGGGGAGGGACGAGCAGTACTTC. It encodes CASSLLAGGRDEQYF.